What follows are 18 T cell receptor beta chains derived from one specimen sequenced in a study of a mutant IDH1 vaccine in newly diagnosed glioma. Generated by immunoSEQ multiplex PCR, the TCRdb table keeps only in-frame clones and is missing some. The sample records tens of thousands of clones, roughly 75% being singletons. These TCRs' antigens remain unknown. This sample's time point: week 35, safety follow-up. Every vaccination contained 300 ug of the mutant IDH1 20-mer peptide and was paired with topical imiquimod. The sequences come from PBMCs, collected from a glioma patient whose treatment included an IDH1 peptide vaccine. These receptors came from a woman between 35 and 50 years old with glioma.

The chain employs TRBV4-3 and TRBJ2-2, with TRBD2 matching over 12 bases. The J segment lost 5 bases and the V segment lost 0 bases, leaving 10 bases of the junction unmatched. This CDR3 is 19 amino acids long. CDR1 is LGHNA and CDR2 is YSLEER in the germline V gene. The CDR3 DNA reads TGCGCCAGCAGCCAAGACCCTAGCGGGGGGGGACGACCGACCGGGGAGCTGTTTTTT. Protein product: CASSQDPSGGGRPTGELFF.

The rearrangement uses TRBV14 and TRBJ1-1; D not resolved. The germline gives CDR1 SGHDN, CDR2 FVKESK. V was pared by 1 base and J by 6 bases, with 12 bases between. This CDR3 spans 14 amino acids. As DNA, the CDR3 is TGTGCCAGCAGCCAAGTCCGTGGTTACGCTGAAGCTTTCTTT. Its translation: CASSQVRGYAEAFF.

The chain combines TRBV10-2 with TRBJ2-5; D remains ambiguous. The CDR3 runs 15 residues. Germline CDR1 and CDR2: WSHSY and SAAADI. V lost 3 bases, J lost 3 bases, and 14 bases lay in between. DNA of the CDR3: TGCGCCAGCAGTGATATCGGAAGTTCAAAAGAGACCCAGTACTTC. Amino acid sequence: CASSDIGSSKETQYF.

This clone is medium-sized (0.01 to 0.1%) in the sample. The chain uses TRBV5-1 and TRBJ1-2; no clear D gene. The CDR3 extends over 14 amino acids. The ends were cut back, 0 bases at V and 9 bases at J, with 15 bases in the middle. The V gene's germline CDR1 is SGHRS and CDR2 YFSETQ. The CDR3 sequence: CASSLEGPFFSYTF. The DNA for the CDR3 is TGCGCCAGCAGCTTGGAGGGCCCCTTCTTTAGCTACACCTTC.

This chain joins TRBV15 and TRBJ1-4; D remains unclear. Germline V gene sequence: CDR1 LNHNV, CDR2 YYDKDF (reference sequence). The V end was cut by 0 bases, the J end by 4 bases, with 6 bases between. The CDR3 length is 14 residues. CDR3 amino acids: CATSREGVNEKLFF. The CDR3 DNA is TGTGCCACCAGCAGAGAGGGAGTTAATGAAAAACTGTTTTTT. The whole variable domain, filled in from reference TRBV15 and TRBJ1-4, reads DAMVIQNPRYQVTQFGKPVTLSCSQTLNHNVMYWYQQKSSQAPKLLFHYYDKDFNNEADTPDNFQSRRPNTSFCFLDIRSPGLGDTAMYLCATSREGVNEKLFFGSGTQLSVL.

The V gene is TRBV7-9, the J gene TRBJ2-1; the match to TRBD2 covers 10 bases. Germline loops: CDR1 SEHNR, CDR2 FQNEAQ (reference sequence). This CDR3 has 18 amino acids. With 4 bases clipped from V and 0 bases from J, the junction kept 9 bases outside the gene matches. CDR3 residues: CASSSSSGGFSSYNEQFF. In DNA form, the CDR3 reads TGTGCCAGCAGCTCCTCTAGCGGGGGCTTTAGCTCCTACAATGAGCAGTTCTTC.

J is TRBJ1-2 and V is TRBV25-1; 10 bases match TRBD1. The CDR3 covers 13 residues. Trimming at V came to 7 bases and at J to 8 bases, leaving 7 bases not matched to a gene. Germline-derived CDR1 and CDR2 are MGHDK and SYGVNS. CDR3 in DNA: TGTGCCAGCACCCCGACAGGGGGCGGCGGCTACACCTTC. Its translation is CASTPTGGGGYTF.

The rearrangement joins TRBV11-1 to TRBJ1-1; no clear D gene. The germline CDR1 and CDR2 sequences are SGHAT and FQDESV (reference sequence). Trimming took 1 base from V and 0 from J, leaving 9 bases between them. The CDR3 covers 15 residues. The CDR3 region is CASSLEASMNTEAFF. The CDR3 nucleotides read TGTGCCAGCAGCTTAGAGGCCAGTATGAACACTGAAGCTTTCTTT.

The chain uses TRBV25-1 and TRBJ1-3; D remains ambiguous. Germline CDR1 reads MGHDK; CDR2 reads SYGVNS. This CDR3 region has 15 residues. The V end lost 5 bases, the J end lost 0 bases, and 11 bases lay between the germline ends. CDR3 coding DNA: TGTGCCAGCAGTTTCCGGCTCAACTCTGGAAACACCATATATTTT. Translating gives CASSFRLNSGNTIYF.

The J gene is TRBJ1-2, the V gene TRBV4-3, with 7 bases identical to TRBD1. The junction had 14 bases not matched to a gene; V was cut back by 0 bases and J by 4 bases. The CDR3 sequence is 18 residues long. Per the germline V gene, CDR1 is LGHNA and CDR2 is YSLEER. DNA for the CDR3: TGCGCCAGCAGCCAAGATCCCGGGACAGACCTCTTCGGCTATGGCTACACCTTC. This translates into CASSQDPGTDLFGYGYTF.

V gene TRBV6-1 combines with J gene TRBJ2-5; D is perhaps TRBD1 or TRBD2 (5 bases each). Between the trimmed V and J ends, which lost 1 base and 5 bases, there was a span of 11 bases. The germline gives CDR1 MNHNS, CDR2 SASEGT. The CDR3 covers 14 residues. The CDR3 bases are TGTGCCAGCAGTGAAGGGGTCTGGGGGGAGACCCAGTACTTC. Translating gives CASSEGVWGETQYF.

This chain joins TRBV6-5 and TRBJ2-3; D perhaps matches TRBD1 (6 bases). V lost 8 bases to trimming and J lost 6 bases, with 15 bases between them. Germline lookup yields CDR1 MNHEY and CDR2 SVGAGI. The CDR3 is 13 residues long. The CDR3 DNA sequence: TGTGCCAGCTCTCTGGGGGCAGGGGATACGCAGTATTTT. Translating gives CASSLGAGDTQYF.

The V call is TRBV11-3, the J call TRBJ2-5, with 11 bases matching TRBD2. With V trimmed by 3 bases and J by 4 bases, 7 bases remained unmatched. In germline, CDR1 is SGHNT, CDR2 YENEEA. This CDR3 spans 16 amino acids. This CDR3 is CASSFGIAGGRETQYF. CDR3 coding DNA: TGTGCCAGCAGCTTCGGCATAGCGGGGGGGCGAGAGACCCAGTACTTC.

The chain employs TRBV7-9 and TRBJ2-7; no reliable D call. Trimming removed 4 bases from V and 5 bases from J, with 6 bases in between. This CDR3 spans 11 amino acids. Germline V CDR1 and CDR2: SEHNR, FQNEAQ (reference sequence). The CDR3 DNA sequence: TGTGCCAGCAGCTGGAGAGACGAGCAGTACTTC. This translates into CASSWRDEQYF.

This clone was seen a handful of times. The chain combines TRBV4-3 with TRBJ1-2; D call uncertain. There are 15 residues in the CDR3. Per germline, CDR1 LGHNA and CDR2 YSLEER. V shed 1 base and J shed 8 bases, with 17 bases lying between them. The CDR3 loop is CASSQAAQSSRGYTF. The CDR3 DNA is TGCGCCAGCAGCCAAGCAGCACAGAGCAGCCGCGGCTACACCTTC.

CDR3 amino acids: CASSQQRWGSTDTQYF. Here the CDR3 DNA reads TGTGCCAGCAGCCAACAAAGGTGGGGTAGCACAGATACGCAGTATTTT. The gene calls are TRBV2 and TRBJ2-3; the D is unclear. Trimming removed 6 bases from V and 0 bases from J, with 16 bases in between. The length of the CDR3 is 16 residues. In germline, CDR1 is SNHLY, CDR2 FYNNEI. Drawing the rest from reference TRBV2 and TRBJ2-3, the complete variable domain is EPEVTQTPSHQVTQMGQEVILRCVPISNHLYFYWYRQILGQKVEFLVSFYNNEISEKSEIFDDQFSVERPDGSNFTLKIRSTKLEDSAMYFCASSQQRWGSTDTQYFGPGTRLTVL.

This chain connects TRBV27 to TRBJ2-7; possibly TRBD1 for D (6 bases). This CDR3 is built from 14 residues. Germline-derived CDR1 and CDR2 are MNHEY and SMNVEV (reference sequence). V was shortened by 6 bases and J by 4 bases, with 16 bases between the two germline ends. As DNA, the CDR3 is TGTGCCAGCAGCCAGGCAGGGGCGCGGTACGAGCAGTACTTC. Its translation is CASSQAGARYEQYF.

This chain connects TRBV6-6 to TRBJ1-4; no firm D call. V was pared by 4 bases and J by 7 bases, with 13 bases between. CDR3 length: 14 amino acids. The V gene's germline CDR1 is MNHNY and CDR2 SVGAGI (reference sequence). CDR3 bases: TGTGCCAGCAGTTCGGACGGAGCCAGTGAAAAACTGTTTTTT. Residues: CASSSDGASEKLFF.